These 31 T cell receptor beta chains were all obtained from the same sample, sequenced in a study of regulatory T cells in long-lasting Graves disease listed by TCRdb under 2021. The time point tag for this specimen amounts to: persistent/refractory GD, antithyroid drugs over 5 years with positive TRAb. For both TCR sequencing and RNA sequencing, RNA was extracted from PBMCs using TRIzol. Libraries were built with multiplex PCR. TCRdb records Illumina HiSeq 4000 as the sequencer. TCR beta libraries were built with iRepertoire HTBI primers and Arm-PCR amplification of CDR3 regions. TCRdb redid the processing of the public reads, applying fastp at Q25 and MiXCR, and retained in-frame beta chains. All rows with the same CDR3 protein become a single entry with the most common DNA and genes. The sample has under 500,000 distinct CDR3 sequences on record, about a fifth of them singletons. Approximately 8% of the sample is in the top ten clones.

The sequencing used peripheral blood mononuclear cells (PBMCs), collected when the disease was refractory, from a patient treated with antithyroid drugs. The source of these receptors is a female donor with Graves disease.

The chain combines TRBV28 with TRBJ2-1; the D gene is possibly TRBD2 (5 bases). This CDR3 is built from 10 residues. The V end was cut by 10 bases, the J end by 5 bases, with 6 bases between. The V gene's germline CDR1 is MDHEN and CDR2 SYDVKM. The CDR3 region is CATGDNEQFF. For the CDR3, the DNA is TGTGCCACCGGGGACAATGAGCAGTTCTTC.

This clonotype was counted at least ten times. The V and J genes are TRBV27 and TRBJ1-4, with D perhaps matching TRBD1 (6 bases). The CDR3 has 14 residues. Trimming shortened V by 4 bases and J by 6 bases, and 12 bases separated the two germline ends. CDR1 MNHEY and CDR2 SMNVEV come from the germline V gene (reference sequence). The CDR3 DNA sequence: TGTGCCAGCAGTTCCAGGGGAGTGTATGAAAAACTGTTTTTT. This gives the protein CASSSRGVYEKLFF. Full variable domain (rest looked up from reference TRBV27 and TRBJ1-4): EAQVTQNPRYLITVTGKKLTVTCSQNMNHEYMSWYRQDPGLGLRQIYYSMNVEVTDKGDVPEGYKVSRKEKRNFPLILESPSPNQTSLYFCASSSRGVYEKLFFGSGTQLSVL.

This clonotype occurred many times. The V gene is TRBV5-1, the J gene TRBJ1-2; no clear D gene. CDR1 is SGHRS and CDR2 is YFSETQ in the germline V gene. Trimming took off 0 bases at V and 4 bases at J, with 10 bases between the two ends. This CDR3 is built from 14 residues. The CDR3, as DNA: TGCGCCAGCAGCTTGGAGACGCCAGGCTATGGCTACACCTTC. It translates to CASSLETPGYGYTF. Full variable domain (remainder filled in from reference TRBV5-1 and TRBJ1-2): KAGVTQTPRYLIKTRGQQVTLSCSPISGHRSVSWYQQTPGQGLQFLFEYFSETQRNKGNFPGRFSGRQFSNSRSEMNVSTLELGDSALYLCASSLETPGYGYTFGSGTRLTVV.

This clonotype was counted between two and nine times. The chain links TRBV20-1 to TRBJ2-5; D may correspond to TRBD1 or TRBD2 (5 bases each). The CDR3 contains 13 residues. Trimming cost V 0 bases and J 4 bases, with 9 bases left between them. The germline gives CDR1 DFQATT, CDR2 SNEGSKA (reference sequence). CDR3 sequence reads: CSARDGGRETQYF. CDR3 sequence (DNA): TGCAGTGCTAGAGATGGGGGTCGAGAGACCCAGTACTTC.

This clonotype was counted many times. This rearrangement joins TRBV12-3 or TRBV12-4 to TRBJ2-7, with 11 positions matching TRBD2. This CDR3 comprises 16 residues. V shed 6 bases, J shed 3 bases, and the junction held 10 bases outside the gene matches. The CDR3 region has the DNA TGTGCCAGCAGAGGAATCACTAGCGGGAGAGGCTACGAGCAGTACTTC. It encodes CASRGITSGRGYEQYF.

This clonotype was found many times. The chain links TRBV28 to TRBJ2-5, with a possible D match to TRBD1 (6 bases). In germline, CDR1 is MDHEN, CDR2 SYDVKM. V was shortened by 10 bases and J by 2 bases, with 14 bases between the two germline ends. CDR3 length: 13 residues. The CDR3 DNA follows: TGTGCCACCACTGCAGGGGTTCAAGAGACCCAGTACTTC. Protein sequence: CATTAGVQETQYF. Filled out from reference TRBV28 and TRBJ2-5, the complete variable domain reads DVKVTQSSRYLVKRTGEKVFLECVQDMDHENMFWYRQDPGLGLRLIYFSYDVKMKEKGDIPEGYSVSREKKERFSLILESASTNQTSMYLCATTAGVQETQYFGPGTRLLVL.

This clonotype came up many times. The chain couples TRBV3-1 to TRBJ2-5, with D tentatively TRBD2 (5 bases). The CDR3 totals 14 residues. The V and J ends lost 7 bases and 5 bases respectively, with 17 bases between them. The germline V gene encodes CDR1 LGHDT and CDR2 YNNKEL (reference sequence). The CDR3 DNA reads as TGTGCCAGCACGCTTGAGGTGGGGAGTGAGACCCAGTACTTC. Protein sequence: CASTLEVGSETQYF.

In this sample, this clonotype turned up many times. The chain carries TRBV7-6 and TRBJ2-7, with 10 bases fitting TRBD2. J lost 6 bases, V lost 5 bases, and 4 bases had no gene match. Germline-derived CDR1 and CDR2 are SGHVS and FNYEAQ. This CDR3 has 13 residues. The CDR3 DNA follows: TGTGCCAGCAGCCCTAGCGGGAGTACCGAGCAGTACTTC. Translating it yields CASSPSGSTEQYF.

This clonotype was found many times. The chain links TRBV2 to TRBJ1-5; TRBD1 is a possible D gene (6 bases). The CDR3 consists of 16 residues. Germline assignment: CDR1 SNHLY and CDR2 FYNNEI. V lost 5 bases, J lost 3 bases, and 17 bases lay in between. CDR3 in amino acids: CASSFNPDSNNQPQHF. CDR3 bases: TGTGCCAGCAGTTTCAACCCGGACAGTAACAATCAGCCCCAGCATTTT.

There are many counts of this clonotype. The DNA of the CDR3 is TGTGCCAGCACCTCAGTCGACGAGGCGGGAGAGACCCAGTACTTC. Its protein product is CASTSVDEAGETQYF. The V and J genes are TRBV6-1 and TRBJ2-5, with D tentatively TRBD2 (5 bases). V was clipped by 7 bases and J by 4 bases, with 19 bases between them. The germline CDR1 and CDR2 sequences are MNHNS and SASEGT. The CDR3 has 15 amino acids.

The V call is TRBV4-1, the J call TRBJ2-5, with 7 bases lining up with TRBD2. The CDR3 has 15 amino acids. In germline, CDR1 is MGHRA, CDR2 YSYEKL. The V gene end was trimmed by 1 base and the J gene end by 7 bases; junction bases not matched to a gene: 9. The CDR3 DNA follows: TGCGCCAGCAGCCAAGTTGCTTGGACTAGTGGGACCCAGTACTTC. Amino acids: CASSQVAWTSGTQYF.

This clonotype was detected many times. The chain has TRBV28 and TRBJ2-5, with D perhaps being TRBD1 or TRBD2 (5 bases each). The CDR3 contains 14 residues. The V and J ends lost 6 bases and 3 bases respectively, with 14 bases between them. Germline lookup yields CDR1 MDHEN and CDR2 SYDVKM. CDR3 sequence: CASRSPGPKETQYF. CDR3 DNA sequence: TGTGCCAGCAGATCCCCGGGGCCGAAAGAGACCCAGTACTTC.

J is TRBJ2-1 and V is TRBV6-1; 8 nucleotides align to TRBD2. CDR3 length: 16 amino acids. Trimming at V came to 8 bases and at J to 3 bases, leaving 12 bases not matched to a gene. The V gene's germline CDR1 is MNHNS and CDR2 SASEGT. Here the CDR3 reads CASFPREGLDYNEQFF. The CDR3 nucleotides are TGTGCCAGCTTTCCACGGGAGGGGTTGGACTACAATGAGCAGTTCTTC.

This clonotype was seen ten or more times. The rearrangement uses TRBV7-9 and TRBJ1-1, with a tentative D call TRBD1 (6 bases). Germline CDR1 SEHNR, CDR2 FQNEAQ (reference sequence). The CDR3 length is 14 residues. Trimming shortened V by 6 bases and J by 0 bases, and 11 bases separated the two germline ends. The CDR3 DNA follows: TGTGCCAGCAGTTCCACAGGGATGAACACTGAAGCTTTCTTT. Translating gives CASSSTGMNTEAFF.

There are many counts of this clonotype. The chain combines TRBV6-1 with TRBJ2-2; 10 bases are shared with TRBD2. Trimming removed 5 bases from V and 0 bases from J; junction bases left unmatched: 9. Germline assignment: CDR1 MNHNS and CDR2 SASEGT. This CDR3 region has 18 residues. The chain's CDR3 is CASSTRMSGRANTGELFF. As DNA, the CDR3 is TGTGCCAGCAGTACTCGTATGAGCGGGAGGGCGAACACCGGGGAGCTGTTTTTT.

V usage is TRBV28 and J usage is TRBJ2-1; 13 bases line up with TRBD2. The CDR3 sequence is 15 residues long. Germline trimming cut 5 bases from V and 8 bases from J; bases unmatched to any gene: 6. The V gene's germline CDR1 is MDHEN and CDR2 SYDVKM. CDR3 nucleotide sequence: TGTGCCAGCAGTCTGACTAGCGGGAGGATAGATGAGCAGTTCTTC. Translating it yields CASSLTSGRIDEQFF.

This clonotype was seen only a few times. The chain carries TRBV19 and TRBJ1-1; possible D gene TRBD1, 5 bases. The germline V and J ends were trimmed by 6 bases and 6 bases, with 14 bases remaining between them. The germline CDR1 and CDR2 sequences are LNHDA and SQIVND (reference sequence). The CDR3 runs to 13 residues. The CDR3 region has the DNA TGTGCCAGTAGGCCCTTAGGGGTGGCTGAAGCTTTCTTT. This sequence encodes CASRPLGVAEAFF.

As for this clonotype: One base away lies a much larger clone, so this may be a sequencing read error. The gene calls are TRBV9 and TRBJ1-1; D ambiguous. V was pared by 3 bases and J by 0 bases, with 9 bases between. Per the germline V gene, CDR1 is SGDLS and CDR2 is YYNGEE. This CDR3 has 14 amino acids. The CDR3 DNA follows: TGTGCCAGCAGCGCTAACAGCATGAACACTGAAGCTTTCTTT. It encodes CASSANSMNTEAFF.

This clonotype was observed at least ten times. At one end the junction does not follow the germline gene, possibly because of a read error. The rearrangement links TRBV12-3 or TRBV12-4 to TRBJ1-1; D perhaps matches TRBD1 (6 bases). The CDR3 totals 15 residues. For the CDR3, the DNA is TGTGCCAGCAGCTTAGCTAGGGGGGGGAACACTGAAGCTTTCTTT. As protein: CASSLARGGNTEAFF.

Many counts were recorded for this clonotype. The V and J genes are TRBV6-5 and TRBJ1-2; D uncertain. V lost 2 bases, J lost 6 bases, and 13 bases lay in between. This CDR3 spans 14 amino acids. Germline V gene sequence: CDR1 MNHEY, CDR2 SVGAGI. Written as DNA, the CDR3 is TGTGCCAGCAGTTACGGCGGAATCGTCGATGGCTACACCTTC. Protein: CASSYGGIVDGYTF.

The chain joins TRBV7-6 to TRBJ2-1; D is undetermined. Germline V gene lookup returns CDR1 SGHVS and CDR2 FNYEAQ. The CDR3 spans 16 residues. V lost 0 bases and J lost 0, with 9 bases in between. Here the CDR3 reads CASSLALHRSYNEQFF. CDR3 nucleotide sequence: TGTGCCAGCAGCTTAGCTCTACACCGCTCCTACAATGAGCAGTTCTTC.

This clonotype came up many times. The rearrangement uses TRBV12-3 or TRBV12-4 and TRBJ2-2; 10 bases map to TRBD1. The CDR3 extends over 17 amino acids. V shed 1 base and J 1 base; nucleotides not matched to a gene: 3. The CDR3 is CASSLGQGAKNTGELFF. In DNA, the CDR3 is TGTGCCAGCAGTTTAGGACAGGGGGCGAAGAACACCGGGGAGCTGTTTTTT.

Many counts were recorded for this clonotype. This sequence joins TRBV20-1 and TRBJ2-5, with D perhaps TRBD1 or TRBD2 (6 bases each). The V end lost 1 base, the J end lost 5 bases, and 11 bases lay between the germline ends. CDR1 is DFQATT and CDR2 is SNEGSKA in the germline V gene (reference sequence). The CDR3 sequence is 13 residues long. The CDR3 spells CSARGRGKETQYF. In nucleotides, the CDR3 is TGCAGTGCTAGAGGGAGGGGGAAGGAGACCCAGTACTTC.

This clonotype was found many times. The chain recombines TRBV2 with TRBJ2-2, with TRBD1 identical over 7 bases. In germline, CDR1 is SNHLY, CDR2 FYNNEI. V was pared by 1 base and J by 3 bases, with 2 bases of the junction left unmatched. The length of the CDR3 is 15 residues. The CDR3 bases are TGTGCCAGCAGTGAAGAGGGACAGTACACCGGGGAGCTGTTTTTT. Translated: CASSEEGQYTGELFF.

The V and J genes are TRBV27 and TRBJ1-1; 9 nucleotides agree with TRBD1. This CDR3 contains 19 residues. V lost 5 bases to trimming and J lost 1 base; unmatched junction nucleotides: 17. The V gene's germline CDR1 is MNHEY and CDR2 SMNVEV (reference sequence). As DNA, the CDR3 is TGTGCCAGCAGTCGACCGCCGGGACAGGGAGGGCCAGGGAACACTGAAGCTTTCTTT. Residues: CASSRPPGQGGPGNTEAFF.

The chain is built from TRBV6-2 or TRBV6-3 and TRBJ1-2, with D possibly being TRBD1 (6 bases). This CDR3 has 14 amino acids. Trimming took off 6 bases at V and 6 bases at J, with 17 bases between the two ends. The germline V gene has CDR1 MNHEY and CDR2 SVGEGT. CDR3 bases: TGTGCCAGCAGCCAGACAGGCGGGGGGGATGGCTACACCTTC. Its protein is CASSQTGGGDGYTF.

This clonotype was counted only a few times. The rearrangement joins TRBV13 to TRBJ2-4, with TRBD2 matching over 11 bases. The J segment lost 8 bases and the V segment lost 8 bases, leaving 5 bases of the junction unmatched. CDR1 is PRHDT and CDR2 is FYEKMQ in the germline V gene (reference sequence). There are 13 residues in the CDR3. CDR3 residues: CASGIAGGDIQYF. The CDR3 coding sequence is TGTGCCAGCGGGATAGCGGGAGGGGACATTCAGTACTTC.

In its sample, this clonotype was seen a few times. This chain uses TRBV7-2 with TRBJ2-7, with D possibly being TRBD1 (5 bases). The CDR3 consists of 15 residues. The V gene lost 4 bases and the J gene lost 7 bases, with 20 bases spanning the gap. The germline CDR1 and CDR2 sequences are SGHTA and FQGNSA. The CDR3 reads CASSSRTRTVREQYF. CDR3 sequence (DNA): TGTGCCAGCAGCTCCCGGACACGGACGGTCAGGGAGCAGTACTTC.

This clonotype was recorded at least ten times. The V call is TRBV7-2, the J call TRBJ2-7; D remains ambiguous. Germline assignment: CDR1 SGHTA and CDR2 FQGNSA. The germline V and J ends were trimmed by 5 bases and 4 bases, with 12 bases remaining between them. The CDR3 extends over 13 amino acids. This CDR3 is CASSLPSLYEQYF. The CDR3 coding sequence is TGTGCCAGCAGCCTCCCAAGCCTGTACGAGCAGTACTTC.

The V and J genes are TRBV7-6 and TRBJ1-3; tentative D call: TRBD1 (5 bases). The V end lost 5 bases, the J end lost 14 bases, and 28 bases lay between the germline ends. Germline loops: CDR1 SGHVS, CDR2 FNYEAQ. CDR3 length: 16 amino acids. The CDR3 DNA sequence: TGTGCCAGCAGCCCCAGGGTCTGGACCCGAAACACCTTTCTATATTTT. Protein: CASSPRVWTRNTFLYF.

The table lists this clonotype with many counts. The chain combines TRBV5-1 with TRBJ1-1, with D possibly TRBD1 on 6 matching bases. The CDR3 is 14 amino acids. Trimming took off 3 bases at V and 4 bases at J, with 13 bases between the two ends. Germline assignment: CDR1 SGHRS and CDR2 YFSETQ. CDR3 nucleotides: TGCGCCAGCAGCTCGGGACGGGGGGCCACTGAAGCTTTCTTT. Amino acid sequence: CASSSGRGATEAFF.